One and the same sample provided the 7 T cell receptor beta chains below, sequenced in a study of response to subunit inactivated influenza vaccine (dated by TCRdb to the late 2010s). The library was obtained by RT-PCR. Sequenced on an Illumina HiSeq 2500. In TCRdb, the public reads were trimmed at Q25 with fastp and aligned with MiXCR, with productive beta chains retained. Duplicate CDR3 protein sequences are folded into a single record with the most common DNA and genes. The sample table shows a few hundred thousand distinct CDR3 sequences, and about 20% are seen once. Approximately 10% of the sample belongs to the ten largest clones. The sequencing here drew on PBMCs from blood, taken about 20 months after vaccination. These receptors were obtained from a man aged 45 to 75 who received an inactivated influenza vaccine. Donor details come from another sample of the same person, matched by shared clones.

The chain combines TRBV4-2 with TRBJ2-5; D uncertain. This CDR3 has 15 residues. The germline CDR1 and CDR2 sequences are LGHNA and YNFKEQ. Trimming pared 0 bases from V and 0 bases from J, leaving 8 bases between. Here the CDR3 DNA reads TGTGCCAGCAGCCAAGATTTTGACAACCAAGAGACCCAGTACTTC. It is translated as CASSQDFDNQETQYF.

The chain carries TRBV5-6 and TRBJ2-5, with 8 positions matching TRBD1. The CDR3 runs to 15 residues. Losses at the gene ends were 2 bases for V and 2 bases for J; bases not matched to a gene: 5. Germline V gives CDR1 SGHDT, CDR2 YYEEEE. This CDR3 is CASSFWTGWQETQYF. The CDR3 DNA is TGTGCCAGCAGCTTCTGGACAGGGTGGCAAGAGACCCAGTACTTC.

This CDR3 reads CASSLAEDRRFLYGYTF. The CDR3, as DNA: TGCGCCAGCAGCTTGGCCGAGGACAGGAGATTCCTTTATGGCTACACCTTC. The gene calls are TRBV5-1 and TRBJ1-2; the match to TRBD1 covers 7 bases. With 0 bases clipped from V and 5 bases from J, the junction kept 13 bases outside the gene matches. In germline, CDR1 is SGHRS, CDR2 YFSETQ. CDR3 size: 17 residues. The full variable domain, rest sourced from reference TRBV5-1 and TRBJ1-2, is KAGVTQTPRYLIKTRGQQVTLSCSPISGHRSVSWYQQTPGQGLQFLFEYFSETQRNKGNFPGRFSGRQFSNSRSEMNVSTLELGDSALYLCASSLAEDRRFLYGYTFGSGTRLTVV.

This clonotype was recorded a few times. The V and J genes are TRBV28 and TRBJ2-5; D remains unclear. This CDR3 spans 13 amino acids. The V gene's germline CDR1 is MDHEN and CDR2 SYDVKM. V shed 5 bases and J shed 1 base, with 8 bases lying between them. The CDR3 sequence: CASSDKIQETQYF. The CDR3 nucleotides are TGTGCCAGCAGTGACAAGATCCAAGAGACCCAGTACTTC.

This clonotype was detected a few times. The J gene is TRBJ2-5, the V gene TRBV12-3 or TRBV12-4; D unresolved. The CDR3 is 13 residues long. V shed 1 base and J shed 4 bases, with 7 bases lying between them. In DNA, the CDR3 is TGTGCCAGCAGTTTAGGAGTAGTAGAGACCCAGTACTTC. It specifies CASSLGVVETQYF.

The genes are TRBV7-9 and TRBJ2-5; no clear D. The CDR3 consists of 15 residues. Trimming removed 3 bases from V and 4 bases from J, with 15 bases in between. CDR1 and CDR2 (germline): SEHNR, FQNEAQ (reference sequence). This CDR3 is CASSFNLLGRETQYF. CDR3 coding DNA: TGTGCCAGCAGCTTTAACCTTCTGGGTCGAGAGACCCAGTACTTC.

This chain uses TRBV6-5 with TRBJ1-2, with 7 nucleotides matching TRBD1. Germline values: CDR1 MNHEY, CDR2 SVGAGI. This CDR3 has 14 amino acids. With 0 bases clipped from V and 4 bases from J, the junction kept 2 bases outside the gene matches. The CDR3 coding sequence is TGTGCCAGCAGTTACTCACGGGACAGCTATGGCTACACCTTC. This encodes CASSYSRDSYGYTF.